The 18 T cell receptor beta chains presented below share a single source sample, sequenced in a study of OX40 agonist ivuxolimab in advanced cancers. Assay: immunoSEQ multiplex PCR; the TCRdb copy retains only in-frame clones and omits some. The sample shows some 81,000 clones, roughly 84% of them seen only once. The sample here was CD4+ or CD8+ T cells sorted from blood, taken in a trial of the OX40 agonist ivuxolimab. These receptors were taken from an adult with an advanced solid tumor such as melanoma, head and neck, liver or kidney cancer.

This chain joins TRBV20-1 and TRBJ1-4, with unresolved D. Per germline, CDR1 DFQATT and CDR2 SNEGSKA (reference sequence). The CDR3 is 10 amino acids. Trimming cost V 3 bases and J 8 bases, with 4 bases left between them. The CDR3, as DNA: TGCAGTGCTAGGAGCGAAAAACTGTTTTTT. Protein product: CSARSEKLFF.

This clone was observed a handful of times. V usage is TRBV29-1 and J usage is TRBJ1-4, with D uncertain. Trimming took 6 bases from V and 12 from J, leaving 11 bases between them. In germline, CDR1 is SQVTM, CDR2 ANQGSEA. The CDR3 is 10 amino acids. CDR3: CSVPGSELFF. The CDR3, as DNA: TGCAGCGTACCGGGGTCAGAACTGTTTTTT.

This chain uses TRBV5-8 with TRBJ1-1, with D maybe TRBD1 (6 bases). The CDR3 consists of 14 residues. Trimming pared 1 base from V and 0 bases from J, leaving 7 bases between. The germline gives CDR1 SGHTS, CDR2 YDEGEE. CDR3 protein: CASSLKGVNTEAFF. CDR3 bases: TGTGCCAGCAGCTTGAAGGGGGTGAACACTGAAGCTTTCTTT.

The J gene is TRBJ1-2, the V gene TRBV19; D is unresolved. Germline assignment: CDR1 LNHDA and CDR2 SQIVND (reference sequence). V was pared by 7 bases and J by 4 bases, with 10 bases between. This CDR3 has 12 amino acids. Here the CDR3 DNA reads TGTGCCAGTACCGCAGCGGTCTATGGCTACACCTTC. It translates to CASTAAVYGYTF.

The CDR3 sequence: CASSQAWDGDYEQYF. Written as DNA, the CDR3 is TGTGCCAGCAGCCAAGCCTGGGACGGGGACTACGAGCAGTACTTC. J is TRBJ2-7 and V is TRBV4-2, with D possibly called TRBD1 or TRBD2 (5 bases each). Germline CDR1 LGHNA, CDR2 YNFKEQ. The germline V and J ends were trimmed by 1 base and 3 bases, with 13 bases remaining between them. The CDR3 covers 15 residues.

This rearrangement joins TRBV13 to TRBJ1-3; D is unclear. The CDR3 length is 16 residues. V lost 6 bases and J lost 0, with 15 bases in between. Germline V lookup: CDR1 PRHDT, CDR2 FYEKMQ (reference sequence). The chain's CDR3 is CASSEHSLSSGNTIYF. CDR3 in DNA: TGTGCCAGCAGTGAACACAGCTTAAGCTCTGGAAACACCATATATTTT.

DNA for the CDR3: TGTGCCAGCAGCTTCAGTCCTTCCTACGAGCAGTACTTC. Translated: CASSFSPSYEQYF. The chain carries TRBV5-6 and TRBJ2-7; D gene uncertain. The CDR3 totals 13 residues. Trimming cost V 2 bases and J 1 base, with 7 bases left between them. The germline gives CDR1 SGHDT, CDR2 YYEEEE.

This clone is labeled as medium-sized (0.01 to 0.1%). The CDR3 loop is CASSQTGQSPLHF. CDR3 in DNA: TGTGCCAGCAGCCAGACGGGGCAATCACCCCTCCACTTT. J is TRBJ1-6 and V is TRBV14; D may be TRBD1 (5 bases). Germline values: CDR1 SGHDN, CDR2 FVKESK. V was shortened by 3 bases and J by 10 bases, with 10 bases between the two germline ends. This CDR3 region has 13 residues.

This rearrangement joins TRBV19 to TRBJ2-2, with D tentatively TRBD1 or TRBD2 (5 bases each). The CDR3 length is 15 residues. Trimming cost V 3 bases and J 5 bases, with 13 bases left between them. Germline CDR1 LNHDA, CDR2 SQIVND (reference sequence). This CDR3 is CASSMGVVRTGELFF. The CDR3 nucleotides read TGTGCCAGTAGTATGGGGGTGGTGAGGACCGGGGAGCTGTTTTTT. Based on the CDR3 plus reference TRBV19 and TRBJ2-2, the full variable domain is DGGITQSPKYLFRKEGQNVTLSCEQNLNHDAMYWYRQDPGQGLRLIYYSQIVNDFQKGDIAEGYSVSREKKESFPLTVTSAQKNPTAFYLCASSMGVVRTGELFFGEGSRLTVL.

The chain joins TRBV2 to TRBJ2-1, with 7 bases that match TRBD2. Germline trimming cut 7 bases from V and 1 base from J; bases unmatched to any gene: 7. CDR1 and CDR2 (germline): SNHLY, FYNNEI. This CDR3 contains 15 residues. This chain's CDR3 is CASTEGGRSYNEQFF. The CDR3 DNA follows: TGTGCCAGCACCGAAGGCGGGAGATCCTACAATGAGCAGTTCTTC.

The J gene is TRBJ1-6, the V gene TRBV6-5, with TRBD1 as a possible D gene (5 bases). The CDR3 loop spans 15 amino acids. Trimming removed 5 bases from V and 6 bases from J, with 14 bases in between. Germline CDR1 is MNHEY and CDR2 is SVGAGI. DNA of the CDR3: TGTGCCAGCAGTGTATCGGCAGGGCTTAATTCACCCCTCCACTTT. This codes for CASSVSAGLNSPLHF.

V and J are TRBV4-1 and TRBJ1-5, with D hard to call. Looked up from germline, CDR1 is MGHRA and CDR2 is YSYEKL. V shed 5 bases and J shed 0 bases, with 5 bases lying between them. The CDR3 is 13 residues long. The DNA for the CDR3 is TGCGCCAGCAGCGTCTATAGCAATCAGCCCCAGCATTTT. Translated, it gives CASSVYSNQPQHF.

CDR3 protein: CASSLGVNRVEGEKLFF. CDR3 DNA sequence: TGTGCCAGCAGCTTGGGAGTTAACAGGGTAGAAGGGGAAAAACTGTTTTTT. The chain uses TRBV5-6 and TRBJ1-4, with D perhaps matching TRBD1 (6 bases). Trimming removed 0 bases from V and 8 bases from J, with 20 bases in between. CDR1 and CDR2 from the germline V gene are SGHDT and YYEEEE. The CDR3 loop spans 17 amino acids.

This clone is deemed medium-sized (0.01 to 0.1%). This sample includes further DNA sequences coding for the same CDR3. CDR3: CASSQDGGLEQYF. The CDR3 coding sequence is TGTGCCAGCAGCCAAGACGGAGGATTGGAGCAGTACTTC. This chain uses TRBV4-2 with TRBJ2-7, with a possible D match to TRBD2 (5 bases). This CDR3 spans 13 amino acids. V gave up 0 bases and J gave up 7 bases, with 10 bases separating them. Germline-derived CDR1 and CDR2 are LGHNA and YNFKEQ.

This chain links TRBV6-4 with TRBJ2-3, with 9 positions matching TRBD2. The germline V gene encodes CDR1 MRHNA and CDR2 SNTAGT. This CDR3 is built from 15 residues. V shed 8 bases and J 0 bases; nucleotides not matched to a gene: 6. The CDR3 bases are TGTGCCAGCTCAACTCTAGCGGGAAGCACAGATACGCAGTATTTT. Protein product: CASSTLAGSTDTQYF.

The chain combines TRBV6-5 with TRBJ2-1; D is perhaps TRBD2 (5 bases). Between the trimmed V and J ends, which lost 6 bases and 10 bases, there was a span of 13 bases. Germline-derived CDR1 and CDR2 are MNHEY and SVGAGI. This CDR3 comprises 12 residues. The CDR3 nucleotides read TGTGCCAGCAGCTACCGGGGTTCCGAGCAGTTCTTC. It translates to CASSYRGSEQFF.

J is TRBJ1-2 and V is TRBV7-9; D is ambiguous. This CDR3 is built from 16 residues. Germline CDR1 SEHNR, CDR2 FQNEAQ (reference sequence). Trimming pared 2 bases from V and 0 bases from J, leaving 13 bases between. The CDR3 protein is CASSLWREPPNYGYTF. As DNA, the CDR3 is TGTGCCAGCAGCTTATGGAGGGAACCGCCTAACTATGGCTACACCTTC.

This clone showed up just once. This chain links TRBV18 with TRBJ1-1, with D possibly matching TRBD1 (5 bases). The germline V gene has CDR1 KGHSH and CDR2 LQKENI. Trimming stripped 4 bases from V and 3 bases from J, with 12 bases between. The CDR3 totals 14 residues. The CDR3 sequence is CASSLEMGDTEAFF. The CDR3 DNA reads as TGTGCCAGCTCACTAGAAATGGGGGACACTGAAGCTTTCTTT.